This T cell receptor (beta chain) was sequenced in a study of cytomegalovirus exposure and HLA in healthy donors (dated by TCRdb to the late 2010s). Regarding the study in general: An earlier analysis of fewer than 750 of the donors reported roughly 300 Gb of sequence data and 95 million to 120 million unique TCR beta sequences obtained from about 179 million T cells. About 300 gigabases of sequencing data and around 87 million unique TCR sequences were included in an early release covering about 620 HLA-typed donors. Of the roughly 390 genotyped donors, 65% to 90% were placed in the genetic ancestry cluster associated with self-reported Caucasian donors. The study aimed to test whether cataloging public T cell receptors could reveal signatures of past pathogen exposure. The study used immunosequencing to profile the T cell repertoires of more than 650 subjects and linked those repertoires to cytomegalovirus serostatus. Along with the roughly 670-subject first cohort, a separate validation cohort of 120 different subjects was used. To predict cytomegalovirus infection status, the study brought together high-throughput TCR immunosequencing, statistical association of individual TCRs with disease status, and machine learning. In a later analysis, previously published TCR beta repertoires from some 640 donors were re-analyzed and high-resolution HLA genotyping was added so that TCR occurrence patterns could be studied. The later analysis used no new phenotypic data to find candidate immune exposures, relying instead on TCR beta sequences and their occurrence across donors. An earlier analysis of roughly 600 of the donors used high-throughput TCR beta sequencing to judge whether each TCR beta V gene segment behaved as functional or pseudogenic. Donor age, sex, ethnicity and CMV serostatus were collected together with the repertoire data. A later genetic analysis used genome-wide SNP genotypes for about 60% of the roughly 700 donors, treating that subset as a discovery cohort. Every discovery cohort repertoire had been produced on one sequencing platform. Class I and class II HLA loci were covered by the typing at four-digit resolution. Typing coverage differed by locus: A, B, C, DRB1 and DQB1 were typed in roughly 629-630 donors, DQA1 in 500 to 550, DPA1 in some 610, and DPB1 in just under 490. About five DR-DQ haplotypes were handled as single units for association and clustering because linkage in the cohort was strong. Among under 450 genotyped donors of the cohort, an average of around 240,000 unique TCR beta nucleotide sequences were sequenced per donor, roughly 20% of them non-productive.

What the study reported, not specific to this receptor: Strong co-occurrence of HLA alleles, especially DR and DQ, made assigning TCR associations to individual alleles difficult. In a later analysis, HLA-associated TCR beta chains showed more clonal expansion and lower generation probabilities than non-associated chains that were equally common. Immune exposure information for the cohort was limited to CMV serostatus. In an earlier analysis of 450 to 750 of the donors, most TCR beta V segments appeared in productive rearrangements about 87% or about 30% of the time, broadly matching IMGT annotations. A further reported finding was that TCR beta sequences accurately predicted the HLA-A and HLA-B alleles for most subjects in the first cohort. Most CMV-associated TCR beta chains appeared to be HLA-restricted in a later analysis, and the HLA associations seemed to be driven largely by CMV exposure. Correlated functional status among segregating V segments might reflect linkage disequilibrium, but an unknown experimental factor could not be ruled out. In vitro tests confirmed that a few of the cytomegalovirus-associated TCR beta chains recognize cytomegalovirus antigens. Most TCR sequences were seen in very few donors, while some public TCRs were found in many individuals. In a later genetic analysis, a missense DCLRE1C variant was associated with V-gene and J-gene trimming of TCR beta chains, and the association was replicated in an independent cohort. In this cohort, only TCR beta chains were sequenced, and detectable features were limited by the absence of alpha or paired-chain data. Sequencing depth was assumed to be roughly uniform across donors in the presence/absence analyses, though that assumption may not hold. In a later analysis, TCR association rates were found to vary across HLA loci, with the most associated TCRs seen for DRB1 alleles and the fewest for HLA-C alleles. A group of highly shared sequence variants was considered likely to be a technical artifact of the sequencing pipeline. In a later analysis, some 17,000 TCR beta sequences were associated with specific HLA alleles at a false discovery rate of 0.05. The earlier analysis of 587 of the donors excluded roughly 17 rarely observed V segments, including chromosome 9 orphons, because counts were too low. It was suggested by the authors that the approach could potentially be generalized to other disease states and immunological phenotypes. In a later analysis, several top co-occurrence clusters were reported to appear linked to parvovirus B19, influenza, CMV and Epstein-Barr virus. Because some donors lacked HLA typing at each locus, the association tests relied only on the typed subset. According to a later genetic analysis, donors in an Asian-associated ancestry cluster had fewer N-insertions in productive TCRs than the roughly 700-donor mean. In the study, some 160 TCR beta chains were listed as associated with cytomegalovirus. Cytomegalovirus status was reported to be diagnosed by the classifier with high specificity and sensitivity in both the original and validation cohorts.

Libraries came from the immunoSEQ multiplex PCR assay. For the multiplex PCR, a mixture combining 60 forward primers for TCR Vbeta segments and 13 reverse primers for TCR Jbeta segments was used. Amplification of the CDR3 region of rearranged TCR beta genes was performed with a multiplex PCR assay on genomic DNA. On the Illumina HiSeq System, the amplified TCR beta libraries were sequenced as 87-base-pair reads. In the source study's methods: A later analysis counted about 80 million unique TCR beta chains across the 500 to 850 repertoires, and around 9.9 million of these chains were shared by at least two donors. Raw reads were error-corrected and collapsed into unique sequences by a nearest-neighbor algorithm in which closely related sequences were merged to remove PCR and sequencing errors. V, D and J gene segments were assigned by aligning CDR3 sequences to IMGT reference sequences. Each retained sequence needed at least a six-nucleotide match to both a V gene segment and a J gene segment. Rearrangements were called productive when the CDR3 lacked stop codons and stayed in frame with V and J; all others were non-productive. CDR3 was defined according to IMGT convention as the region running from the second conserved V-encoded cysteine to the conserved J-encoded phenylalanine. Sequences without an unambiguous match to a single V gene segment were excluded from the earlier analysis of about 600 of the donors. In an earlier analysis of a few hundred of the donors, V segments were called functional above 56.7% productive rearrangements and were called segregating when the between-donor standard deviation exceeded 5%. A statistical classification framework was developed to diagnose cytomegalovirus status using the catalog of TCR beta chain sequences. In a later analysis, TCR nucleotide sequences were compared against IMGT/GENE-DB human TR gene sequences so that V and J genes could be assigned. A later analysis assigned CDR3 sequences and most-parsimonious VDJ recombination scenarios with the TCRdist pipeline. A later analysis defined each TCR beta chain by its CDR3 amino acid sequence plus V-gene family, and excluded reads lacking a unique V-gene family. A later analysis removed 592 highly shared, low-generation-probability nucleotide sequences to deal with suspected cross-contamination and a sequencing artifact. A later analysis calculated a clonal expansion index for each public chain from normalized within-repertoire ranks of inferred template counts. In a later analysis, generation probabilities were computed with a VDJ recombination model fitted to out-of-frame rearrangements, and the resulting probabilities were checked against IGoR. In a later analysis, TCR-TCR, TCR-HLA and TCR-CMV co-occurrence was scored with hypergeometric tests, and a repertoire-size bias correction was applied to TCR pairs. A later analysis estimated false discovery rates by permuting HLA or CMV assignments 20 times. In a later analysis, co-occurring TCRs were grouped using DBSCAN, with TCRdist sequence similarity added in when clustering inside HLA-allele-positive subsets. Co-occurrence clustering excluded repertoires with fewer than 30,000 or more than 120,000 public chains, plus five with anomalous nucleotide sharing. Sourced from immuneACCESS, this table was stored by TCRdb with only in-frame sequences that have V and J called. A share of the clones is absent; for the studies checked, an unresolved V gene accounts for under half, and the remainder has no known explanation. The V and J calls and clone size are taken from that table; D and trimming were inferred from the DNA. This sample has around 150,000 clones in its table, and 88% of those were observed once. The ten largest make up roughly 0.5% of the sample.

Points on this clone: Its specific antigen is unknown. Within one base of it there is no much larger clone, and no base qualities were kept.

The cohort was made up of hundreds of healthy bone marrow donors. At the time of sampling, all cohort members were nominally healthy, though unrecorded immune exposures were likely present. The donor tested CMV seronegative and was one of the 352 seronegative cohort members. A peripheral blood sample was provided by each donor, and peripheral blood mononuclear cells were used for TCR beta sequencing. The Qiagen DNeasy Blood Extraction Kit was used to extract genomic DNA from the blood cell samples. The receptor was derived from a woman in her 40s in good health and CMV-seronegative. The material sequenced was PBMCs.

The CDR3 in this case is CASSKEKWDSGELFF. Read as DNA, the sequence is TGTGCCAGCAGCAAGGAGAAGTGGGACTCCGGGGAGCTGTTTTTT. This sequence uses TRBV21-1 and TRBJ2-2; the table's D call, TRBD2, was not checked against the DNA. TRBV21-1 is a listed pseudogene. Spanning cysteine to phenylalanine, the CDR3 consists of 15 amino acids. Only CDR3 DNA remains: 45 bases, in frame from the first base.